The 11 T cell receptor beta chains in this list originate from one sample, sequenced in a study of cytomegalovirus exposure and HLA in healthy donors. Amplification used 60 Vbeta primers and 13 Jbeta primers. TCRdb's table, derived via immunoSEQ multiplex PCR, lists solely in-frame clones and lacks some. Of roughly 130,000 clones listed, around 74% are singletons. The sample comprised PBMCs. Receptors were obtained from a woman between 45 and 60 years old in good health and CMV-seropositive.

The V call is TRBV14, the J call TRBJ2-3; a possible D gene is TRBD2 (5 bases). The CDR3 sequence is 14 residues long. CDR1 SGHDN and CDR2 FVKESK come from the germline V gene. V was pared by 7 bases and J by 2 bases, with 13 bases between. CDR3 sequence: CASTPGGSTDTQYF. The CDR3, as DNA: TGTGCCAGCACCCCCGGCGGGTCCACAGATACGCAGTATTTT. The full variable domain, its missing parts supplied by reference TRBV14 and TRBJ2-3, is EAGVTQFPSHSVIEKGQTVTLRCDPISGHDNLYWYRRVMGKEIKFLLHFVKESKQDESGMPNNRFLAERTGGTYSTLKVQPAELEDSGVYFCASTPGGSTDTQYFGPGTRLTVL.

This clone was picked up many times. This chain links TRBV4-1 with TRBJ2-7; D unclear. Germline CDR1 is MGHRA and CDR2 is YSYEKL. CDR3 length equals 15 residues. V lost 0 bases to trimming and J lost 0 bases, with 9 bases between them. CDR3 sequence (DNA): TGCGCCAGCAGCCAAGAGAGCCTCACCTCCTACGAGCAGTACTTC. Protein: CASSQESLTSYEQYF.

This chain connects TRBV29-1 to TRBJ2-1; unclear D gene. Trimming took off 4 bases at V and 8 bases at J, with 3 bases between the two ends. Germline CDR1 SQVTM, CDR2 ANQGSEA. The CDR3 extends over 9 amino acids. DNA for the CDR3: TGCAGCGTTGCGGATGAGCAGTTCTTC. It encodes CSVADEQFF.

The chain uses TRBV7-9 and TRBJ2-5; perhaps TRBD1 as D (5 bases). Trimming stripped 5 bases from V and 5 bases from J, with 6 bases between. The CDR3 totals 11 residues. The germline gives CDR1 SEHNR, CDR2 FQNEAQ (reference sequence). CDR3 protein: CASSPGETQYF. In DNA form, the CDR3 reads TGTGCCAGCAGCCCAGGGGAGACCCAGTACTTC.

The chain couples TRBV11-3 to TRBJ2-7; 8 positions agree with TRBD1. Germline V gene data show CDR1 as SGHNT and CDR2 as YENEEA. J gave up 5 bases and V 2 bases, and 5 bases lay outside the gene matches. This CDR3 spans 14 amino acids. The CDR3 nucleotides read TGTGCCAGCAGCTTATCGACAGGGGCCCACGAGCAGTACTTC. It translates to CASSLSTGAHEQYF.

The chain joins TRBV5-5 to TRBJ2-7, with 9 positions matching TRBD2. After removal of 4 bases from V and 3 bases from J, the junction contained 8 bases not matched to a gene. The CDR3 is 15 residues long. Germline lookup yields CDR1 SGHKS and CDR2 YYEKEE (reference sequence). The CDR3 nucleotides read TGTGCCAGCAGCCGCTTTGGGACTAGCAACTACGAGCAGTACTTC. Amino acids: CASSRFGTSNYEQYF.

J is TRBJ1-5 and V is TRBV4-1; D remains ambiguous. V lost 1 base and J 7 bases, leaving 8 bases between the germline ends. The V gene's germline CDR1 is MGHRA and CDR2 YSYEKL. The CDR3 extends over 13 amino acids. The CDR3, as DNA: TGCGCCAGCAGCCAAGCCTCCTTGCAGCCCCAGCATTTT. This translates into CASSQASLQPQHF.

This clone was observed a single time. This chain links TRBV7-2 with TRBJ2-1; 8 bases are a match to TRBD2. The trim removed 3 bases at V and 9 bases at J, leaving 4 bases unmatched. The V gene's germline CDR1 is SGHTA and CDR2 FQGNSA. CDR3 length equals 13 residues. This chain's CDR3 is CASSFPGGAEQFF. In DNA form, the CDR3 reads TGTGCCAGCAGCTTCCCCGGGGGGGCTGAGCAGTTCTTC.

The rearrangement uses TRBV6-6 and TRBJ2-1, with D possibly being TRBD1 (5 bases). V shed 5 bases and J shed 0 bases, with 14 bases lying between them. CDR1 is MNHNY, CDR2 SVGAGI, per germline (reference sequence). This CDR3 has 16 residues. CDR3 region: CASSPPDKSSYNEQFF. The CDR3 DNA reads TGTGCCAGCAGTCCTCCGGACAAGAGCTCCTACAATGAGCAGTTCTTC.

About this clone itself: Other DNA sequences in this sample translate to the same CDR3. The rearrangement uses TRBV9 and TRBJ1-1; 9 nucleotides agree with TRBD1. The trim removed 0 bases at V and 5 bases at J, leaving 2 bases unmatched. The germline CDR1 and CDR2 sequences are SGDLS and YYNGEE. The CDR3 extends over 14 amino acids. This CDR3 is CASSVDRGRTEAFF. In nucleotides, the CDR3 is TGTGCCAGCAGCGTAGACAGGGGGCGAACTGAAGCTTTCTTT.

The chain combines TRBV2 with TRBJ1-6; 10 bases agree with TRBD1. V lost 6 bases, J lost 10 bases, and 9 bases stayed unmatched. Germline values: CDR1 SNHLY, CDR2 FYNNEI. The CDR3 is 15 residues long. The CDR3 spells CASSTPGQGRSPLHF. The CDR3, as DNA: TGTGCCAGCAGCACACCGGGACAGGGGCGATCACCCCTCCACTTT. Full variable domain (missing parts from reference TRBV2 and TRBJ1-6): EPEVTQTPSHQVTQMGQEVILRCVPISNHLYFYWYRQILGQKVEFLVSFYNNEISEKSEIFDDQFSVERPDGSNFTLKIRSTKLEDSAMYFCASSTPGQGRSPLHFGNGTRLTVT.